The 25 T cell receptor beta chains reported below all come from one sample, sequenced in a study of response to subunit inactivated influenza vaccine. TCRdb ran MiXCR on the RT-PCR reads and lists one entry per CDR3 protein. Counted here are 750,000 to 850,000 distinct CDR3 sequences, around a sixth occurring once; the ten biggest clones make up roughly a tenth. Sequences were derived from PBMCs from blood, sampled around 5 days after vaccination. Receptors originate from a man in his forties or fifties who received an inactivated influenza vaccine.

The genes are TRBV20-1 and TRBJ2-7, with 10 bases lining up with TRBD2. Germline V CDR1 and CDR2: DFQATT, SNEGSKA (reference sequence). The ends lost 3 bases at V and 3 bases at J; junction bases unmatched: 5. The CDR3 spans 14 residues. The CDR3 DNA follows: TGCAGTGCTAGGTCTAGCGGGAGTATCTACGAGCAGTACTTC. Translation: CSARSSGSIYEQYF.

This clonotype was observed at least ten times. The V gene is TRBV10-3, the J gene TRBJ2-7; D unclear. With 4 bases removed from V and 3 bases from J, the gap between germline ends came to 10 bases. This CDR3 has 13 residues. Germline V gene data show CDR1 as ENHRY and CDR2 as SYGVKD. CDR3 protein: CAISVGQDYEQYF. The CDR3 DNA follows: TGTGCCATCAGTGTGGGCCAGGACTACGAGCAGTACTTC.

The gene calls are TRBV7-2 and TRBJ2-1; D perhaps matches TRBD1 (5 bases). Trimming left V 3 bases short and J 0 bases short, with 15 bases between. CDR1 SGHTA and CDR2 FQGNSA come from the germline V gene. The CDR3 covers 17 residues. CDR3 amino acids: CASSFWSWGSSYNEQFF. The DNA of the CDR3 is TGTGCCAGCAGCTTTTGGAGCTGGGGCAGCTCCTACAATGAGCAGTTCTTC.

This rearrangement joins TRBV7-9 to TRBJ2-5; 8 bases are a match to TRBD1. V trimming: 3 bases; J trimming: 2 bases; junction bases outside the gene matches: 5. The CDR3 runs to 15 residues. Germline lookup yields CDR1 SEHNR and CDR2 FQNEAQ (reference sequence). The CDR3 sequence: CASSFGDRRQETQYF. The CDR3 bases are TGTGCCAGCAGCTTTGGGGACAGGAGACAAGAGACCCAGTACTTC. Drawing the rest from reference TRBV7-9 and TRBJ2-5, the complete variable domain is DTGVSQNPRHKITKRGQNVTFRCDPISEHNRLYWYRQTLGQGPEFLTYFQNEAQLEKSRLLSDRFSAERPKGSFSTLEIQRTEQGDSAMYLCASSFGDRRQETQYFGPGTRLLVL.

CDR3 coding DNA: TGTGCCAGCAGACCCCGGGACTCGCACACAGATACGCAGTATTTT. Its translation is CASRPRDSHTDTQYF. The chain combines TRBV2 with TRBJ2-3, with D maybe TRBD2 (6 bases). Germline V gene data show CDR1 as SNHLY and CDR2 as FYNNEI. V lost 6 bases and J lost 2, with 15 bases in between. The CDR3 totals 15 residues.

Only a few counts were recorded for this clonotype. This chain connects TRBV29-1 to TRBJ1-1; a possible D gene is TRBD1 (6 bases). The CDR3 has 13 amino acids. Trimming removed 5 bases from V and 0 bases from J, with 10 bases in between. CDR1 and CDR2 from the germline V gene are SQVTM and ANQGSEA. The CDR3 sequence is CSVQGTLNTEAFF. As DNA, the CDR3 is TGCAGCGTTCAGGGGACACTGAACACTGAAGCTTTCTTT.

The chain uses TRBV7-2 and TRBJ1-4, with a possible D match to TRBD1 (5 bases). The germline CDR1 and CDR2 sequences are SGHTA and FQGNSA. V lost 0 bases and J 7 bases, leaving 15 bases between the germline ends. The CDR3 totals 16 residues. Here the CDR3 reads CASSLAFGQGGEKLFF. The CDR3 DNA follows: TGTGCCAGCAGCTTAGCGTTCGGGCAGGGCGGTGAAAAACTGTTTTTT. Combining the CDR3 with reference TRBV7-2 and TRBJ1-4 gives the whole variable domain GAGVSQSPSNKVTEKGKDVELRCDPISGHTALYWYRQSLGQGLEFLIYFQGNSAPDKSGLPSDRFSAERTGGSVSTLTIQRTQQEDSAVYLCASSLAFGQGGEKLFFGSGTQLSVL.

This chain links TRBV20-1 with TRBJ2-3; weak D call: TRBD2 (6 bases). CDR1 is DFQATT and CDR2 is SNEGSKA in the germline V gene (reference sequence). Between the trimmed V and J ends, which lost 0 bases and 2 bases, there was a span of 15 bases. CDR3 length: 16 amino acids. The CDR3: CSARDGGGIPTDTQYF. CDR3 nucleotide sequence: TGCAGTGCTAGAGATGGAGGCGGGATCCCCACAGATACGCAGTATTTT.

This rearrangement joins TRBV20-1 to TRBJ2-5; D may match TRBD1 or TRBD2 (5 bases each). This CDR3 contains 14 residues. Trimming left V 0 bases short and J 13 bases short, with 21 bases between. Germline CDR1 is DFQATT and CDR2 is SNEGSKA (reference sequence). This CDR3 is CSARDSGAGLFPYF. The DNA of the CDR3 is TGCAGTGCTAGAGATAGTGGGGCGGGTCTTTTCCCGTACTTC.

V and J are TRBV6-2 or TRBV6-3 and TRBJ1-1; no firm D call. The CDR3 runs 14 residues. Looked up from germline, CDR1 is MNHEY and CDR2 is SVGEGT. The V gene lost 7 bases and the J gene lost 0 bases, with 12 bases spanning the gap. In DNA form, the CDR3 reads TGTGCCAGCACCGTAGTACCGATGAACACTGAAGCTTTCTTT. Protein: CASTVVPMNTEAFF.

V is TRBV20-1 and J is TRBJ2-1, with 11 bases that match TRBD2. The trim removed 6 bases at V and 9 bases at J, leaving 1 base unmatched. CDR1 is DFQATT and CDR2 is SNEGSKA in the germline V gene (reference sequence). This CDR3 is 11 amino acids long. CDR3 amino acids: CSAGTSGEQFF. The CDR3 DNA reads as TGCAGTGCAGGGACTAGCGGTGAGCAGTTCTTC.

In regard to this clonotype: An end of the junction does not agree with germline; a read error may underlie this. The genes are TRBV20-1 and TRBJ2-1; 10 bases align to TRBD2. The CDR3 loop spans 16 amino acids. Germline-derived CDR1 and CDR2 are DFQATT and SNEGSKA (reference sequence). The CDR3 region has the DNA TGCAGTGCTAGAGATTACCCTAGCGGGGGTTACAATGAGCACTTCTTC. Its protein product is CSARDYPSGGYNEHFF.

This clonotype has only one observation. This CDR3 is missing its conserved last phenylalanine or tryptophan, likely due to a read error. The chain joins TRBV12-3 or TRBV12-4 to TRBJ2-7; TRBD2 agrees at 7 bases. V lost 3 bases and J lost 3; bases outside the gene matches: 2. The CDR3 has 13 amino acids. The CDR3 sequence is CASSFTGGYEQYL. CDR3 DNA sequence: TGTGCCAGCAGTTTTACGGGAGGCTACGAGCAGTACTTA.

This sequence joins TRBV6-2 or TRBV6-3 and TRBJ2-3, with a tentative D call TRBD2 (5 bases). The V gene lost 2 bases and the J gene lost 0 bases, with 12 bases spanning the gap. Per the germline V gene, CDR1 is MNHEY and CDR2 is SVGEGT. This CDR3 comprises 16 residues. CDR3 sequence (DNA): TGTGCCAGCAGTTACGGCAGCGGATCTAGCACAGATACGCAGTATTTT. Its translation: CASSYGSGSSTDTQYF.

The chain couples TRBV28 to TRBJ1-6, with a possible D match to TRBD1 (5 bases). Germline V gene lookup returns CDR1 MDHEN and CDR2 SYDVKM. Deletions cut 5 bases from V and 9 bases from J, with 17 bases between. There are 15 residues in the CDR3. The CDR3 sequence: CASSPPPRGPSPLHF. In DNA, the CDR3 is TGTGCCAGCAGTCCCCCACCTCGGGGACCTTCACCCCTCCACTTT.

This clonotype has just a few counts. The chain carries TRBV29-1 and TRBJ2-5; D ambiguous. The CDR3 runs 10 residues. The germline V gene encodes CDR1 SQVTM and CDR2 ANQGSEA. The V end was cut by 3 bases, the J end by 7 bases, with 6 bases between. The CDR3 loop is CSVEAGTQYF. DNA for the CDR3: TGCAGCGTTGAGGCAGGGACCCAGTACTTC.

This clonotype was recorded many times. This chain connects TRBV24-1 to TRBJ2-1; D not resolved. Trimming removed 5 bases at V and 6 bases at J, with 10 bases between. CDR1 is KGHDR, CDR2 SFDVKD, per germline. This CDR3 is 13 amino acids long. In DNA, the CDR3 is TGTGCCACCAGTGCAGGTAGCCCCAATGAGCAGTTCTTC. Translated: CATSAGSPNEQFF.

The table lists this clonotype with a few counts. This chain uses TRBV20-1 with TRBJ2-1, with D perhaps matching TRBD1 (5 bases). Germline V CDR1 and CDR2: DFQATT, SNEGSKA (reference sequence). V dropped 0 bases and J dropped 0 bases, with 18 bases sitting between them. CDR3 length: 18 residues. The CDR3 DNA reads as TGCAGTGCTAGAGATGGATCCTCCTGGGGCAGCTCCTACAATGAGCAGTTCTTC. This sequence encodes CSARDGSSWGSSYNEQFF.

The chain uses TRBV28 and TRBJ2-1, with TRBD1 matching 10 bases. From germline, CDR1 is MDHEN and CDR2 SYDVKM. The ends lost 6 bases at V and 2 bases at J; junction bases unmatched: 7. This CDR3 spans 16 amino acids. The CDR3 nucleotides are TGTGCCAGCAGGACAGGGGGCCGTCCCGCCTACAATGAGCAGTTCTTC. It yields the protein CASRTGGRPAYNEQFF.

The chain employs TRBV12-3 or TRBV12-4 and TRBJ1-1; no reliable D call. Trimming left V 5 bases short and J 5 bases short, with 9 bases between. The CDR3 covers 12 residues. The CDR3 nucleotides are TGTGCCAGCAGTAACACAAGGACTGAAGCTTTCTTT. Protein: CASSNTRTEAFF.

The chain is built from TRBV7-2 and TRBJ2-7; 11 nucleotides match TRBD2. This CDR3 contains 15 residues. The trim removed 2 bases at V and 6 bases at J, leaving 6 bases unmatched. Germline CDR1 SGHTA, CDR2 FQGNSA. The CDR3 coding sequence is TGTGCCAGCAGCTTAAGCCGACTAGCGGGGCGCGAGCAGTACTTC. Translation: CASSLSRLAGREQYF.

This clonotype has a handful of counts. The chain uses TRBV7-9 and TRBJ1-2; the D gene is possibly TRBD1 (6 bases). Germline assignment: CDR1 SEHNR and CDR2 FQNEAQ (reference sequence). Trimming removed 4 bases from V and 4 bases from J, with 19 bases in between. The CDR3 totals 16 residues. The CDR3 loop reads CASSSDPLDRFYGYTF. The CDR3, as DNA: TGTGCCAGCAGCTCCGACCCGTTAGACAGGTTCTATGGCTACACCTTC.

This clonotype was picked up a small number of times. The chain uses TRBV20-1 and TRBJ2-7; weak D call: TRBD2 (6 bases). The CDR3 has 13 amino acids. With 5 bases removed from V and 3 bases from J, the gap between germline ends came to 14 bases. CDR1 and CDR2 (germline): DFQATT, SNEGSKA (reference sequence). The CDR3 sequence is CSAPPTGDYEQYF. The CDR3 DNA is TGCAGTGCTCCCCCCACGGGGGACTACGAGCAGTACTTC.

This clonotype has just a few counts. The V gene is TRBV7-9, the J gene TRBJ2-5; 9 positions agree with TRBD1. This CDR3 is 15 amino acids long. Germline trimming cut 1 base from V and 2 bases from J; bases unmatched to any gene: 2. The germline V gene has CDR1 SEHNR and CDR2 FQNEAQ (reference sequence). The CDR3: CASSLGTGVQETQYF. For the CDR3, the DNA is TGTGCCAGCAGCTTAGGGACAGGGGTGCAAGAGACCCAGTACTTC. The entire variable domain, with the rest obtained from reference TRBV7-9 and TRBJ2-5, is as follows: DTGVSQNPRHKITKRGQNVTFRCDPISEHNRLYWYRQTLGQGPEFLTYFQNEAQLEKSRLLSDRFSAERPKGSFSTLEIQRTEQGDSAMYLCASSLGTGVQETQYFGPGTRLLVL.

This clonotype was counted only a few times. V usage is TRBV20-1 and J usage is TRBJ2-7; D is uncertain. The CDR3 has 11 amino acids. V lost 7 bases and J lost 0, with 7 bases in between. The germline gives CDR1 DFQATT, CDR2 SNEGSKA (reference sequence). CDR3 amino acids: CSGYYSYEQYF. Written as DNA, the CDR3 is TGCAGTGGGTATTACTCCTACGAGCAGTACTTC.